The rows below give T cell receptor beta chains drawn from one sample of a study of Ad26.COV2.S vaccination and SARS-CoV-2 variants. Produced via immunoSEQ multiplex PCR; TCRdb's table is partial and in-frame only. This sample has roughly 700,000 clones, with roughly 90% found just once. The sequencing used peripheral blood, collected in a trial of Ad26.COV2.S vaccine versus placebo. These receptors originate from a person aged 18-65 years who received the Ad26.COV2.S COVID-19 vaccine or a placebo. The CDR3 runs from the conserved cysteine through the conserved F or W. Fields, in order: D gene, V gene, J gene, clone size, CDR3 length, CDR3 DNA, CDR3 protein. The D gene is left open where the match is weak. The size entry is marked missing in some rows and otherwise reads once, few, many or a size class.

D: TRBD2
V: TRBV30
J: TRBJ2-1
size: -
length: 15
DNA: TGTGCCTGCCTCTCCGGGACTAGCGGCTACAATGAGCAGTTCTTC
CDR3: CACLSGTSGYNEQFF

D: -
V: TRBV7-9
J: TRBJ2-1
size: once
length: 15
DNA: TGTGCCAGCAGCTTAGAACCAGCGCACGGCAATGAGCAGTTCTTC
CDR3: CASSLEPAHGNEQFF

D: -
V: TRBV14
J: TRBJ1-1
size: -
length: 15
DNA: TGTGCCAGCAGCCAAGACTGGGGTTTGAACACTGAAGCTTTCTTT
CDR3: CASSQDWGLNTEAFF

D: -
V: TRBV2
J: TRBJ1-4
size: -
length: 13
DNA: TGTGCCAGCAGTGAAGCAAGGGATGAAAAACTGTTTTTT
CDR3: CASSEARDEKLFF

D: -
V: TRBV7-8
J: TRBJ1-1
size: -
length: 15
DNA: TGTGCCAGCAGCTTAGGGACAGACCTGAACACTGAAGCTTTCTTT
CDR3: CASSLGTDLNTEAFF

D: -
V: TRBV29-1
J: TRBJ1-1
size: -
length: 10
DNA: TGCAGCGCCCGCGAGACTGAAGCTTTCTTT
CDR3: CSARETEAFF

D: -
V: TRBV18
J: TRBJ2-2
size: -
length: 14
DNA: TGTGCCAGCTCACCAGTGGTAGATACCGGGGAGCTGTTTTTT
CDR3: CASSPVVDTGELFF

D: -
V: TRBV5-3
J: TRBJ1-5
size: -
length: 16
DNA: TGTGCCAGAATCACGGCGGGGACCACCCCCAATCAGCCCCAGCATTTT
CDR3: CARITAGTTPNQPQHF

D: -
V: TRBV7-3
J: TRBJ1-1
size: -
length: 14
DNA: TGTGCCAGCAGCTTAATAGGTGGGGGCACTGAAGCTTTCTTT
CDR3: CASSLIGGGTEAFF

D: -
V: TRBV9
J: TRBJ1-4
size: -
length: 14
DNA: TGTGCCAGCAGCAGGGTTGCGGCTAATGAAAAACTGTTTTTT
CDR3: CASSRVAANEKLFF

D: -
V: TRBV5-5
J: TRBJ1-5
size: -
length: 15
DNA: TGTGCCAGCAGCCTGACGGGGGAAGGCAATCAGCCCCAGCATTTT
CDR3: CASSLTGEGNQPQHF

D: -
V: TRBV27
J: TRBJ1-6
size: few
length: 14
DNA: TGTGCCACTCACCGGACGGGCGTAGGTTCACCCCTCCACTTT
CDR3: CATHRTGVGSPLHF

D: -
V: TRBV6-6
J: TRBJ2-1
size: -
length: 14
DNA: TGTGCCAGCAGTCGGACTCCCGAAGGTAATGAGCAGTTCTTC
CDR3: CASSRTPEGNEQFF

D: -
V: TRBV24-1
J: TRBJ2-1
size: -
length: 14
DNA: TGTGCCACCAGTGATGGGTACTCCTACAATGAGCAGTTCTTC
CDR3: CATSDGYSYNEQFF

D: TRBD2
V: TRBV5-1
J: TRBJ2-7
size: -
length: 15
DNA: TGCGCCAGCAGCTTGGTAGCGGGGCCCAACTACGAGCAGTACTTC
CDR3: CASSLVAGPNYEQYF

D: TRBD1
V: TRBV3-1/TRBV3-2
J: TRBJ2-2
size: -
length: 16
DNA: TGTGCCAGCAGCCCGCGGTACAGGGGAAGAACCGGGGAGCTGTTTTTT
CDR3: CASSPRYRGRTGELFF

D: TRBD1
V: TRBV7-9
J: TRBJ1-3
size: -
length: 14
DNA: TGTGCCAGCAGCCCCGGACAGGGTGGAAACACCATATATTTT
CDR3: CASSPGQGGNTIYF

D: TRBD2
V: TRBV3-1/TRBV3-2
J: TRBJ2-1
size: -
length: 16
DNA: TGTGCCAGCAGCCCGACTAGCGGGAGGGGGTACAATGAGCAGTTCTTC
CDR3: CASSPTSGRGYNEQFF

D: TRBD2
V: TRBV19
J: TRBJ2-1
size: -
length: 16
DNA: TGTGCCAGTAGTTTCCAACTAGCGGGATCCTACAATGAGCAGTTCTTC
CDR3: CASSFQLAGSYNEQFF

D: TRBD1
V: TRBV5-1
J: TRBJ2-7
size: -
length: 16
DNA: TGCGCCAGCAGCCGGGGCCGGGACAGGGTCGTTAAAGCGCAGTACTTC
CDR3: CASSRGRDRVVKAQYF

D: TRBD1
V: TRBV11-2
J: TRBJ2-7
size: -
length: 16
DNA: TGTGCCAGCAGGCACATCCCGGGACAGGGTGCCGACGAGCAGTACTTC
CDR3: CASRHIPGQGADEQYF

D: -
V: TRBV11-2
J: TRBJ1-1
size: -
length: 14
DNA: TGTGCCAGCAGCTCGGGACACATCGGCACTGAAGCTTTCTTT
CDR3: CASSSGHIGTEAFF

D: -
V: TRBV7-9
J: TRBJ2-3
size: -
length: 13
DNA: TGTGCCAGCAGCCTGGTGAGCACAGATACGCAGTATTTT
CDR3: CASSLVSTDTQYF

D: -
V: TRBV6-5
J: TRBJ1-6
size: once
length: 15
DNA: TGTGCCAGCAGGATGGACCGGGCGGGGAATTCACCCCTCCACTTT
CDR3: CASRMDRAGNSPLHF

D: TRBD1
V: TRBV19
J: TRBJ1-5
size: -
length: 14
DNA: TGTGCCAGTAGTCAACAGGGGACGTTTCAGCCCCAGCATTTT
CDR3: CASSQQGTFQPQHF

D: -
V: TRBV19
J: TRBJ1-3
size: -
length: 14
DNA: TGTGCCAGTCGTGGGGGGGCCTCTGGAAACACCATATATTTT
CDR3: CASRGGASGNTIYF

D: -
V: TRBV5-1
J: TRBJ1-1
size: -
length: 14
DNA: TGCGCCAGCAGCTTGACCCGGGGGAACACTGAAGCTTTCTTT
CDR3: CASSLTRGNTEAFF

D: -
V: TRBV6-2/TRBV6-3
J: TRBJ1-3
size: -
length: 15
DNA: TGTGCCAGCAGTTTTGGGGTCCTGCTTGGAAACACCATATATTTT
CDR3: CASSFGVLLGNTIYF

D: -
V: TRBV14
J: TRBJ2-1
size: -
length: 15
DNA: TGTGCCAGCAGCCAAGACAGTAGCTCCTACAATGAGCAGTTCTTC
CDR3: CASSQDSSSYNEQFF

D: -
V: TRBV20-1
J: TRBJ1-3
size: -
length: 11
DNA: TGCAGTGCCAGGACCAGAAACACCATATATTTT
CDR3: CSARTRNTIYF

D: -
V: TRBV27
J: TRBJ1-6
size: -
length: 14
DNA: TGTGCCAGCAGTTCGGGACAAGAGAATTCACCCCTCCACTTT
CDR3: CASSSGQENSPLHF

D: TRBD2
V: TRBV24-1
J: TRBJ2-5
size: -
length: 16
DNA: TGTGCCACCAGTGATTCGGGAGCGGGGGATAGAGAGACCCAGTACTTC
CDR3: CATSDSGAGDRETQYF

D: -
V: TRBV7-2
J: TRBJ2-3
size: -
length: 15
DNA: TGTGCCAGCAGCCCAAACCCGGGATGGGGGGATACGCAGTATTTT
CDR3: CASSPNPGWGDTQYF

D: -
V: TRBV2
J: TRBJ1-1
size: -
length: 13
DNA: TGTGCCAGCAGCGATCAGGGGAACACTGAAGCTTTCTTT
CDR3: CASSDQGNTEAFF

D: -
V: TRBV18
J: TRBJ2-3
size: -
length: 12
DNA: TGTGCCAGCTCACCCTTCACAGATACGCAGTATTTT
CDR3: CASSPFTDTQYF

D: TRBD1
V: TRBV5-5
J: TRBJ1-5
size: -
length: 18
DNA: TGTGCCAGCAGCGCGGGCAACAGGGGTGGTGTTGGCAATCAGCCCCAGCATTTT
CDR3: CASSAGNRGGVGNQPQHF

D: TRBD1
V: TRBV10-3
J: TRBJ2-7
size: -
length: 12
DNA: TGTGCCATCGGGGGACAGGGCTACGAGCAGTACTTC
CDR3: CAIGGQGYEQYF

D: TRBD1
V: TRBV7-9
J: TRBJ2-5
size: -
length: 16
DNA: TGTGCCAGCAGCCGACCACCGGGACAGGTTCAAGAGACCCAGTACTTC
CDR3: CASSRPPGQVQETQYF

D: -
V: TRBV3-1/TRBV3-2
J: TRBJ2-7
size: -
length: 13
DNA: TGTGCCAGCAGCCGATCGGACAATGGTAAGCAGTACTTC
CDR3: CASSRSDNGKQYF

D: TRBD1
V: TRBV18
J: TRBJ1-1
size: -
length: 16
DNA: TGTGCCAGCTCAATGTACAGGGGGCTCTGGGACACTGAAGCTTTCTTT
CDR3: CASSMYRGLWDTEAFF

D: -
V: TRBV2
J: TRBJ2-7
size: -
length: 14
DNA: TGTGCCAGCAGCTTCCTTGGCGGAGCTGGCGAGCAGTACTTC
CDR3: CASSFLGGAGEQYF

D: -
V: TRBV4-3
J: TRBJ1-4
size: -
length: 14
DNA: TGCGCCAGCAGCCAAGAGACAGTTAATGAAAAACTGTTTTTT
CDR3: CASSQETVNEKLFF

D: -
V: TRBV5-1
J: TRBJ2-3
size: -
length: 16
DNA: TGCGCCAGCAGCGCAACCTTGACAGCTAGCACAGATACGCAGTATTTT
CDR3: CASSATLTASTDTQYF

D: TRBD2
V: TRBV24-1
J: TRBJ2-1
size: once
length: 16
DNA: TGTGCCACCAGTGACCCCGGGACTAGCGGCCGAAATGAGCAGTTCTTC
CDR3: CATSDPGTSGRNEQFF

D: -
V: TRBV2
J: TRBJ2-3
size: -
length: 10
DNA: TGTGCCAGCGGATTAGATACGCAGTATTTT
CDR3: CASGLDTQYF

D: -
V: TRBV20-1
J: TRBJ2-1
size: -
length: 10
DNA: TGCAGTGCTACAGGGAATGAGCAGTTCTTC
CDR3: CSATGNEQFF

D: TRBD1
V: TRBV12-3/TRBV12-4
J: TRBJ1-2
size: -
length: 12
DNA: TGTGCCAGCAGCCCCGGACAGGGAAGCTACACCTTC
CDR3: CASSPGQGSYTF

D: -
V: TRBV4-3
J: TRBJ1-4
size: once
length: 15
DNA: TGCGCCAGCAGCCAAGGGGACGGTTTCGGTGAAAAACTGTTTTTT
CDR3: CASSQGDGFGEKLFF

D: TRBD1
V: TRBV7-3
J: TRBJ2-1
size: -
length: 14
DNA: TGTGCCAGCAGCTTTAAAGGGACAGACAATGAGCAGTTCTTC
CDR3: CASSFKGTDNEQFF

D: -
V: TRBV10-3
J: TRBJ1-2
size: -
length: 14
DNA: TGTGCCATCAGTGAGTATGGAGGGGAAAGCGGCTACACCTTC
CDR3: CAISEYGGESGYTF

D: -
V: TRBV15
J: TRBJ2-7
size: -
length: 12
DNA: TGTGCCACCAGCAGAGATCGGCAGGGCCCGTACTTC
CDR3: CATSRDRQGPYF

D: TRBD2
V: TRBV6-4
J: TRBJ2-1
size: -
length: 13
DNA: TGTGCCAGCCGGGCTAGCGGGTCCCATGAGCAGTTCTTC
CDR3: CASRASGSHEQFF

D: TRBD1
V: TRBV6-5
J: TRBJ2-7
size: -
length: 15
DNA: TGTGCCAGCAGCCGGACAGGACTCTTTCTCTACGAGCAGTACTTC
CDR3: CASSRTGLFLYEQYF

D: -
V: TRBV9
J: TRBJ2-7
size: -
length: 14
DNA: TGTGCCAGCAGCGTAGGTCCCATCTCCTACGAGCAGTACTTC
CDR3: CASSVGPISYEQYF

D: -
V: TRBV6-5
J: TRBJ1-1
size: -
length: 13
DNA: TGTGCCAGCAGTCTCGGAGGGGGACGAGGAGCTTTCTTT
CDR3: CASSLGGGRGAFF

D: TRBD1
V: TRBV15
J: TRBJ2-1
size: -
length: 15
DNA: TGTGCCACCAGCCTAGCAGGGGGATACTACAATGAGCAGTTCTTC
CDR3: CATSLAGGYYNEQFF

D: -
V: TRBV7-8
J: TRBJ1-1
size: few
length: 14
DNA: TGTGCCAGCAGCTGGAGGCGTACGAACACTGAAGCTTTCTTT
CDR3: CASSWRRTNTEAFF

D: -
V: TRBV25-1
J: TRBJ2-1
size: -
length: 16
DNA: TGTGCCAGCAGTGAATTGGACACCATAGGACTTAATGAGCAGTTCTTC
CDR3: CASSELDTIGLNEQFF